The 3 T cell receptor beta chains listed next were all sequenced from one sample in a study of beta chain features in type 1 diabetes. Study-level findings and limits: Significant though moderate, a shortening of TCRB CDR3s appeared in all four CD4+ subsets of Type 1 diabetes patients.

No antigens are known for them. Expressed TCRB transcripts were sequenced because the entire RNA isolate underwent reverse transcription. TCRdb's table, derived via immunoSEQ multiplex PCR, lists solely in-frame clones and lacks some. The data show about 130,000 clones, 9% seen once. Material for sequencing was central memory CD4+ T cells from blood. The origin of the receptors is a man aged 30 to 45 with type 1 diabetes.

In the case of this clone: Other DNA sequences in the same sample also yield this CDR3. The J gene is TRBJ1-1, the V gene TRBV6-5, with 9 nucleotides matching TRBD1. This CDR3 has 15 amino acids. The junction had 2 bases not matched to a gene; V was cut back by 0 bases and J by 3 bases. Per the germline V gene, CDR1 is MNHEY and CDR2 is SVGAGI. CDR3: CASSYSRTGDTEAFF. In DNA, the CDR3 is TGTGCCAGCAGTTACTCTCGGACAGGGGACACTGAAGCTTTCTTT.

The gene calls are TRBV27 and TRBJ1-2, with D possibly matching TRBD1 (6 bases). The length of the CDR3 is 15 residues. Per the germline V gene, CDR1 is MNHEY and CDR2 is SMNVEV (reference sequence). V was shortened by 3 bases and J by 5 bases, with 16 bases between the two germline ends. This chain's CDR3 is CASSFGQGSWYGYTF. For the CDR3, the DNA is TGTGCCAGCAGTTTTGGGCAGGGGAGTTGGTATGGCTACACCTTC.

This clone turned up a few times. This chain uses TRBV9 with TRBJ2-2; TRBD1 might be the D (5 bases). CDR1 is SGDLS, CDR2 YYNGEE, per germline. The CDR3 loop spans 17 amino acids. V lost 4 bases and J lost 0, with 16 bases in between. Here the CDR3 reads CASSLAILTANTGELFF. CDR3 DNA: TGTGCCAGCAGCCTCGCCATTTTGACAGCGAACACCGGGGAGCTGTTTTTT.